The present entry profiles one TCR beta chain with its context. Produced via immunoSEQ multiplex PCR; TCRdb's table is partial and in-frame only. The data hold 100,000 or so clones, with approximately 89% observed a single time. The sample belongs to a study of blood T cell repertoires in COVID-19. Overall study context: Acute-phase and convalescent COVID-19 samples originated in the United States, Italy and Spain.

This CDR3 spans 15 amino acids. Germline lookup yields CDR1 SGHDT and CDR2 YYEEEE. V lost 3 bases to trimming and J lost 0 bases; unmatched junction nucleotides: 3. This sequence was found in a man between 60 and 75 years old with acute or convalescent COVID-19. Input material: peripheral blood. The V gene is TRBV5-6, the J gene TRBJ2-7; 10 bases align to TRBD2. The CDR3 here is CASSSGTSASYEQYF. CDR3 bases: TGTGCCAGCAGCTCCGGGACTAGCGCCTCCTACGAGCAGTACTTC.